This TCR beta chain was found in a study of T cells in tuberculosis. Across the whole study: IGRA-negative adolescents, IGRA-positive adolescents with latent tuberculosis and adults with active tuberculosis formed this South African cohort. Findings and caveats of the study: The TCR-beta difference was not significant; alpha differences partly reflected length. Active tuberculosis TCR-alpha repertoires lay closer to GMM-specific TCRs than IGRA-negative controls, suggesting clonal expansion.

As concerns this clone: Its antigen is as yet unknown.

Method: immunoSEQ multiplex PCR; TCRdb's copy keeps in-frame clones and lacks some. The top ten hold 9% to 9.5% of the sample, which has tens of thousands of clones, roughly 96% seen once. The germline V gene has CDR1 PRHDT and CDR2 FYEKMQ (reference sequence). Between the trimmed V and J ends, which lost 1 base and 6 bases, there was a span of 9 bases. This CDR3 region has 14 residues. The receptor was isolated from a donor aged 10-35 years with latent tuberculosis or without tuberculosis infection. The rearrangement uses TRBV13 and TRBJ1-4; tentatively, D is TRBD1 (5 bases). The source material was PBMCs. The CDR3 is CASSLAGLHEKLFF. The CDR3 nucleotides are TGTGCCAGCAGCTTAGCAGGGTTACATGAAAAACTGTTTTTT.